This T cell receptor (beta chain) stems from a study of shared clonotypes between healthy human individuals. As to this clone: The target antigen is unknown.

Whole-study results and caveats: Only a few donors were included, so the genetic and exposure-history diversity represented was limited.

CDR1 is MGHDK and CDR2 is SYGVNS in the germline V gene. The V end lost 6 bases, the J end lost 1 base, and 9 bases lay between the germline ends. The CDR3 has 13 amino acids. This table comes from immunoSEQ multiplex PCR, and its TCRdb copy is limited to in-frame clones, with some not included. This table has about 230,000 clones, just over 65% appearing once. The chain carries TRBV25-1 and TRBJ1-2; TRBD1 is a possible D gene (6 bases). The specimen sequenced was memory CD4+ T cells sorted from blood. Subset given: CD45RA-negative fraction. This receptor was obtained from a man aged 30 to 45 in good health. This CDR3 is CASRSDSNYGYTF. The DNA of the CDR3 is TGTGCCAGCAGGTCGGACAGTAACTATGGCTACACCTTC.